The entry below describes one T cell receptor beta chain. No antigen is known for it. Sequencing used immunoSEQ multiplex PCR; TCRdb keeps in-frame clones, though not all of them. The table shows 30,000 to 35,000 clones, with roughly 87% occurring only once. This specimen comes from a study of OX40 agonist ivuxolimab in advanced cancers. At the level of the study: Age averaged 60 years (range about 20 to 79), and 80% to 90% were male.

General study findings and limits: Expanded peripheral T cells had an undetermined antigen specificity. There were also nonresponders showing low normalized T-cell clonal expansion.

Looked up from germline, CDR1 is SGHDN and CDR2 is FVKESK. The V segment lost 5 bases and the J segment 8 bases; nucleotides outside the gene matches: 16. This CDR3 has 16 amino acids. Autoimmune disease history or systemic immunosuppression meant exclusion. The source is an adult with an advanced solid tumor such as melanoma, head and neck, liver or kidney cancer. The J gene is TRBJ2-7, the V gene TRBV14, with TRBD2 identical over 9 bases. The specimen comprised CD4+ or CD8+ T cells sorted from blood, sampled in a trial of the OX40 agonist ivuxolimab. CDR3 residues: CASSLYPLAGRAKQYF. The CDR3 DNA sequence: TGTGCCAGCAGCTTATACCCCCTAGCGGGAAGGGCCAAGCAGTACTTC.